The TCR beta chain under discussion was sequenced for a study of post-analysis software for immune sequencing data. Comments on this clonotype: Its antigen is still unknown.

Regarding the study as a whole: Those with multiple sclerosis, the patient group, showed significantly lower normalized Chao1 diversity than controls. When patients were compared with controls, a handful of TRBV segments were more frequent, TRBV5-6, TRBV5-1 and TRBV20-1 among them. Samples prepared in the same batch strongly co-clustered by F measure.

The CDR3 contains 13 residues. In germline, CDR1 is SEHNR, CDR2 FQNEAQ (reference sequence). The V gene end was trimmed by 4 bases and the J gene end by 7 bases; junction bases not matched to a gene: 4. cDNA libraries for TCR beta contained unique molecular identifiers. There were about 0.85 to 10 million T cells, and approximately 500,000 cDNA molecules came from them. One entry per CDR3 protein, called by TCRdb with MiXCR from the PCR reads. This table has some 890,000 distinct CDR3 sequences, approximately 57% appearing once. Sequences were obtained from blood. The sequence came from a girl aged 10 to 17 with multiple sclerosis. This chain links TRBV7-9 with TRBJ1-2; 9 positions match TRBD1. The CDR3 DNA follows: TGTGCCAGCAGCTCGGACAGGGGAACTGGCTACACCTTC. It is translated as CASSSDRGTGYTF.